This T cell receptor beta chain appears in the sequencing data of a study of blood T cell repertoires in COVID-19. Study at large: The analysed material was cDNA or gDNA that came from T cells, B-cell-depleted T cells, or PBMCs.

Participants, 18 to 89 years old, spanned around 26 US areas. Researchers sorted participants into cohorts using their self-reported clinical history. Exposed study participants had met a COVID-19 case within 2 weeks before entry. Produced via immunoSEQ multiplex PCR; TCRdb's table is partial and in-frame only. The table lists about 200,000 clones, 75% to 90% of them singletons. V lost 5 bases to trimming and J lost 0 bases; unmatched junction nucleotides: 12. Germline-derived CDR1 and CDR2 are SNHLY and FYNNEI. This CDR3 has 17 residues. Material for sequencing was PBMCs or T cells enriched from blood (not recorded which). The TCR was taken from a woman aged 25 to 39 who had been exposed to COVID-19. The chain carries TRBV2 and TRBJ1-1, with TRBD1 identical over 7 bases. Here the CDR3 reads CASSKGASFPMNTEAFF. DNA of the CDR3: TGTGCCAGCAGTAAGGGGGCCTCTTTCCCTATGAACACTGAAGCTTTCTTT.